The 15 T cell receptor beta chains reported below all come from one sample, sequenced in a study of T cells in Graves' hyperthyroidism and ophthalmopathy. Amplification yielded TCR beta CDR3 regions, with RNA transcripts as the source. A set of HTBI primers served as the primers for a first-round RT-PCR of the TCR CDR3. MiXCR, run by TCRdb on the multiplex PCR reads, gives a single entry per CDR3 protein. The sample lists 350,000 to 500,000 distinct CDR3 sequences, roughly 13% seen once, with 4% to 6.5% in the top ten. Material: blood. The receptors were gathered from a woman between 18 and 29 years old with Graves' hyperthyroidism.

This clonotype was recorded many times. This rearrangement joins TRBV28 to TRBJ1-1; TRBD1 aligns across 9 bases. CDR1 and CDR2 (germline): MDHEN, SYDVKM. J was trimmed by 6 bases and V by 5 bases; bases with no gene match: 7. The CDR3 loop spans 14 amino acids. The CDR3 protein is CASSLQGATAEAFF. The CDR3 DNA is TGTGCCAGCAGTCTACAGGGGGCGACGGCTGAAGCTTTCTTT.

This clonotype was picked up many times. The V and J genes are TRBV18 and TRBJ1-1; D is possibly TRBD1 (6 bases). The ends were cut back, 2 bases at V and 0 bases at J, with 13 bases in the middle. The CDR3 runs 16 residues. Germline CDR1 reads KGHSH; CDR2 reads LQKENI. The CDR3 here is CASSPLGGAMNTEAFF. Written as DNA, the CDR3 is TGTGCCAGCTCACCATTGGGGGGCGCGATGAACACTGAAGCTTTCTTT.

This rearrangement joins TRBV19 to TRBJ1-3, with D tentatively TRBD1 (6 bases). The CDR3 is made up of 15 amino acids. CDR1 LNHDA and CDR2 SQIVND come from the germline V gene (reference sequence). V was shortened by 4 bases and J by 2 bases, with 12 bases between the two germline ends. Written as DNA, the CDR3 is TGTGCCAGTAGTACTACAGGGCTTACTGGAAACACCATATATTTT. It encodes CASSTTGLTGNTIYF.

J is TRBJ2-7 and V is TRBV29-1, with 7 bases matching TRBD1. Germline CDR1 reads SQVTM; CDR2 reads ANQGSEA. V shed 8 bases, J shed 6 bases, and the junction held 10 bases outside the gene matches. The CDR3 length is 12 residues. The CDR3 region is CSLRQGSGEQYF. DNA for the CDR3: TGCAGCTTAAGACAGGGTTCGGGCGAGCAGTACTTC.

This clonotype was found many times. This sequence joins TRBV7-9 and TRBJ2-7; D unresolved. CDR1 and CDR2 (germline): SEHNR, FQNEAQ (reference sequence). The CDR3 covers 12 residues. V gave up 5 bases and J gave up 6 bases, with 11 bases separating them. CDR3 protein: CASSQALTEQYF. The CDR3 nucleotides are TGTGCCAGCAGCCAAGCCCTCACCGAGCAGTACTTC.

Many counts were recorded for this clonotype. V usage is TRBV14 and J usage is TRBJ2-5; no firm D call. Germline V lookup: CDR1 SGHDN, CDR2 FVKESK. The CDR3 runs to 13 residues. Trimming stripped 1 base from V and 4 bases from J, with 7 bases between. The chain's CDR3 is CASSQGVGETQYF. Here the CDR3 DNA reads TGTGCCAGCAGCCAAGGCGTCGGAGAGACCCAGTACTTC.

Many counts were recorded for this clonotype. The chain's CDR3 is CASSLPRTSGRVFTDTQYF. Here the CDR3 DNA reads TGTGCCAGCAGTTTACCCCGGACTAGCGGGAGGGTCTTTACAGATACGCAGTATTTT. This chain connects TRBV12-3 or TRBV12-4 to TRBJ2-3, with TRBD2 identical over 15 bases. CDR3 size: 19 residues. Losses at the gene ends were 2 bases for V and 3 bases for J; bases not matched to a gene: 9.

This rearrangement joins TRBV19 to TRBJ2-1, with 9 bases aligning to TRBD1. CDR1 is LNHDA, CDR2 SQIVND, per germline (reference sequence). The V and J ends lost 9 bases and 0 bases, in that order; junction bases with no gene match: 6. This CDR3 contains 15 residues. Written as DNA, the CDR3 is TGTGCCAGCGAAGACAGGGGGAGCTCCTACAATGAGCAGTTCTTC. It specifies CASEDRGSSYNEQFF.

This clonotype was counted ten times or more. The chain carries TRBV6-1 and TRBJ1-5; 8 bases match TRBD1. CDR3 size: 15 residues. J gave up 4 bases and V 7 bases, and 9 bases lay outside the gene matches. Germline V lookup: CDR1 MNHNS, CDR2 SASEGT. CDR3 bases: TGTGCCAGCAAAACGACAGGGGCTTGGAATCAGCCCCAGCATTTT. This encodes CASKTTGAWNQPQHF.

This clonotype was recorded many times. The V gene is TRBV20-1, the J gene TRBJ1-2; 7 bases line up with TRBD1. Germline trimming cut 1 base from V and 3 bases from J; bases unmatched to any gene: 5. CDR3 size: 14 residues. Germline loops: CDR1 DFQATT, CDR2 SNEGSKA (reference sequence). The CDR3 nucleotides are TGCAGTGCTAGAGGGCGGACAGGAGACTATGGCTACACCTTC. It is translated as CSARGRTGDYGYTF.

The sample holds a few counts of this clonotype. CDR3 region: CAWSVRRGLSQFF. As DNA, the CDR3 is TGTGCCTGGAGTGTACGGCGGGGGCTCTCGCAGTTCTTC. The rearrangement links TRBV30 to TRBJ2-1; D is possibly TRBD2 (7 bases). Germline loops: CDR1 GTSNPN, CDR2 SVGIG (reference sequence). The CDR3 loop spans 13 amino acids. V was pared by 0 bases and J by 12 bases, with 15 bases between.

Many counts were recorded for this clonotype. The rearrangement links TRBV12-3 or TRBV12-4 to TRBJ2-2; D unresolved. The CDR3 sequence is 11 residues long. V lost 3 bases and J lost 7, with 3 bases in between. As DNA, the CDR3 is TGTGCCAGCAGTTTTGTCGGGGAGCTGTTTTTT. Amino acids: CASSFVGELFF.

V gene TRBV11-3 combines with J gene TRBJ2-4; 9 nucleotides match TRBD2. With V trimmed by 1 base and J by 4 bases, 5 bases remained unmatched. CDR1 and CDR2 from the germline V gene are SGHNT and YENEEA. The CDR3 loop spans 16 amino acids. The CDR3 DNA is TGTGCCAGCAGCTTAGGCCCTAGCGGGAAAAAAAACATTCAGTACTTC. Amino acids: CASSLGPSGKKNIQYF.

The rearrangement links TRBV2 to TRBJ2-3, with 8 bases lining up with TRBD1. The CDR3 runs to 16 residues. V trimming: 6 bases; J trimming: 3 bases; junction bases outside the gene matches: 11. Germline V gene data show CDR1 as SNHLY and CDR2 as FYNNEI. CDR3 in DNA: TGTGCCAGCAGCCAACAAACAGGGGGTAGTACAGATACGCAGTATTTT. Translated, it gives CASSQQTGGSTDTQYF.

The chain joins TRBV3-1 to TRBJ2-7; 9 bases match TRBD2. Trimming took 6 bases from V and 5 from J; bases not matched to a gene: 11. CDR1 and CDR2 from the germline V gene are LGHDT and YNNKEL (reference sequence). The CDR3 totals 15 residues. The CDR3 is CASSLIAGVPNEQYF. In nucleotides, the CDR3 is TGTGCCAGCAGTCTAATAGCGGGAGTCCCCAACGAGCAGTACTTC.